This is a list of T cell receptor beta chains from one sample in a study of T cell repertoires in aging, cancer and after chemotherapy. From the multiplex PCR reads, TCRdb called clonotypes with MiXCR, one entry per CDR3 protein. In the table there are 5,000 to 5,500 distinct CDR3 sequences, 40% to 55% of which are singletons. The specimen was blood. These receptors all come from a human donor with a blood cancer. Each CDR3 is given with its conserved first and last residue. A D gene is named only where the DNA matches it firmly. Clone size is not always given. Where it is, it says once, few, many or a class for expanded clones.

cdr3_aa,cdr3_nt,v_call,j_call,clone_size,d_call
CASSLGRNTGELFF,TGTGCCAGCAGCTTGGGACGGAACACCGGGGAGCTGTTTTTT,TRBV13,TRBJ2-2,-,-
CAWSAPTGAYEQYF,TGTGCCTGGAGTGCCCCGACAGGGGCCTACGAGCAGTACTTC,TRBV30,TRBJ2-7,once,TRBD1
CASSFHQGQLPTGELFF,TGTGCCAGCAGCTTCCACCAAGGACAACTTCCAACCGGGGAGCTGTTTTTT,TRBV11-2,TRBJ2-2,few,-
CASSFRIEATDTQYF,TGTGCCAGCAGCTTTCGAATAGAAGCCACAGATACGCAGTATTTT,TRBV5-4,TRBJ2-3,few,-
CASSSPPGGETQYF,TGTGCCAGCAGCTCCCCCCCGGGAGGCGAGACCCAGTACTTC,TRBV7-2,TRBJ2-5,-,TRBD2
CASSFRGGATDTQYF,TGTGCCAGCAGTTTCCGCGGGGGCGCCACAGATACGCAGTATTTT,TRBV12-3/TRBV12-4,TRBJ2-3,-,-
CASGLTGTRLACEQFF,TGTGCTAGTGGTCTAACCGGGACTAGACTTGCATGTGAGCAGTTCTTC,TRBV12-3/TRBV12-4,TRBJ2-1,-,TRBD2
CASSVDLPGTQYF,TGTGCCAGCAGTGTAGACCTCCCTGGAACGCAGTACTTC,TRBV12-3/TRBV12-4,TRBJ2-7,few,-
CASSLPVYNEQFF,TGTGCCAGCAGCTTGCCTGTCTACAATGAGCAGTTCTTC,TRBV5-5,TRBJ2-1,few,-
CASSYGGAGANVLTF,TGTGCCAGCAGTTACGGTGGCGCTGGGGCCAACGTCCTGACTTTC,TRBV6-2/TRBV6-3,TRBJ2-6,-,-
CASNSYEQYF,TGTGCCAGCAACTCCTACGAGCAGTACTTC,TRBV6-1,TRBJ2-7,-,-
CASTRGAGFTEQYF,TGTGCCAGCACGAGAGGGGCAGGGTTCACCGAGCAGTACTTC,TRBV6-2/TRBV6-3,TRBJ2-7,few,-
CASSAGQGNWAFF,TGTGCCAGCAGCGCAGGACAGGGCAATTGGGCTTTCTTT,TRBV7-2,TRBJ1-1,-,TRBD1
CASSRLGDTQYF,TGTGCCAGCAGCCGACTTGGCGATACGCAGTATTTT,TRBV5-5,TRBJ2-3,few,-
CASSLGAGANEQFF,TGTGCCAGCAGCTTAGGGGCCGGGGCCAATGAGCAGTTCTTC,TRBV7-6,TRBJ2-1,-,-
CASSLADSSYEQYF,TGTGCCAGTAGTCTAGCGGACTCCTCCTACGAGCAGTACTTC,TRBV19,TRBJ2-7,-,TRBD2
CASSYRTGDYEQYF,TGTGCCAGCAGTTACCGGACAGGGGACTACGAGCAGTACTTC,TRBV6-5,TRBJ2-7,-,TRBD1